This TCR beta chain is from a study of CD8+CD57+ T cells in acquired aplastic anemia. The authors sequenced patients whose flow cytometry had shown CD8+CD57+ cell expansion. This CDR3 is built from 15 residues. Trimming took off 4 bases at V and 11 bases at J, with 24 bases between the two ends. CDR1 is SGDLS, CDR2 YYNGEE, per germline. The template used for profiling TCR beta VDJ and CDR3 was genomic DNA. Each CDR3 protein is one row after TCRdb ran MiXCR on the reads. The sample shows 200,000 to 300,000 distinct CDR3 sequences, approximately 82% of them seen only once. The chain links TRBV9 to TRBJ1-2; unclear D gene. The source is a human donor with aplastic anemia. The source material was sorted CD4+, CD8+, or CD8+CD57+ T cells (not recorded which) from PBMCs. The DNA of the CDR3 is TGTGCCAGCAGCTTGGGGTCAGATACGCAGTATTGTTACACCTTC. It specifies CASSLGSDTQYCYTF. Using reference TRBV9 and TRBJ1-2 for the parts outside the CDR3, the full variable domain is DSGVTQTPKHLITATGQRVTLRCSPRSGDLSVYWYQQSLDQGLQFLIQYYNGEERAKGNILERFSAQQFPDLHSELNLSSLELGDSALYFCASSLGSDTQYCYTFGSGTRLTVV.